Below, one T cell receptor beta chain is given with its context. The antigen it binds to is not known. It has no much larger one-base neighbor in the sample; base qualities were not kept. The time point label on this specimen signifies: around 4 weeks on oral tofacitinib. The label giving this sample's treatment or condition can be read as: oral pan-JAK inhibitor, 5-10 mg twice daily. From alopecia areata patients, peripheral blood was collected along with lesional scalp punch biopsies. After PBMCs were isolated by density centrifugation and stained for CD3, CD4 and CD8, a FACSAria was used to sort CD4+ and CD8+ T cells. The CDR3 has 11 amino acids, counting the end cysteine and phenylalanine. Of all the DNA, just the CDR3 is kept, 33 bases in frame from base 1. CDR1 SQVTM and CDR2 ANQGSEA were looked up in the germline V gene. The germline V and J ends show losses of 5 bases and 5 bases respectively, and no gene match explains 2 bases of the junction.

The library was prepared using the immunoSEQ multiplex PCR assay. For TCR sequencing, RNA was extracted from every sample and reverse transcribed into cDNA to serve as template. First-strand cDNA was synthesized using SuperScript III with a 2:1 mix of oligo-dT and random hexamers. A synthetic immune receptor repertoire was used to measure amplification bias, and any remaining bias was corrected computationally. The study's own analysis went as follows. Raw reads were preprocessed for error removal, and CDR3 was defined according to IMGT conventions as running from the conserved cysteine to phenylalanine. To get clonality, Shannon entropy was normalized by log2 of the number of productive unique TCRs and the result was subtracted from 1. CD4 or CD8 identity of scalp clones was inferred by cross-referencing scalp TCRbeta sequences with sorted blood CD4 and CD8 repertoires. In its TCRdb copy, this immuneACCESS table keeps in-frame sequences only and misses some clones. Where compared with another copy, unresolved V genes explain less than half of these, and the others have no known cause. The V and J calls and clone size come from that table; D and trimming were worked out from the DNA. The sample yields more than 110,000 clones; less than 70% were counted once. In total, the top ten clones hold 15% to 20% of the sample.

This sample is part of a study of CD8+ T cells in alopecia areata (dated by TCRdb to the late 2010s). With regard to the full study: The treated patients, all with moderate-to-severe alopecia areata, were enrolled in an open-label pilot trial of oral tofacitinib given at 5 to 10 mg twice daily. Patients on tofacitinib were biopsied at baseline and after 4 and 24 weeks of treatment, and several of the patients also had a later scalp biopsy. On the human side, TCRbeta sequencing was run on scalp tissue and on sorted CD4+ and CD8+ peripheral blood T cells from healthy controls and from alopecia areata patients with either patchy or totalis/universalis disease. To study T cell clonal expansion in alopecia areata, the researchers applied high-throughput TCRbeta sequencing to both the C3H/HeJ mouse model and human patients. Amplification of TCRbeta CDR3 regions was done by immunoSEQ multiplex PCR using 35 Vbeta forward primers and 13 Jbeta reverse primers. Disease severity in treated patients was measured with the SALT score, which quantifies the percentage of affected scalp surface area. Tofacitinib was administered for 6 to 18 months, and 6 months of follow-up off drug were then conducted to assess delayed response and recurrence. Clonality in the scalp was compared among normal scalp (n=4), patchy alopecia areata scalp (n=8), and alopecia totalis/universalis scalp (n=8). RNA was extracted with the PAXgene miRNA kit for fixed scalp, the miRNeasy kit for PBMCs, and the RNeasy kit for mouse skin.

Summary of the overall study and its limitations: Scalp TCR repertoire analysis is complicated because resident alphabeta T cells in normal human skin are also sequenced, whereas mouse skin is dominated by gammadelta T cells. Tofacitinib significantly lowered scalp clonality and the number of expanded CD8+ clones among the top 100 scalp clones. Higher clonality and more expanded CD8+ clones were observed in lesional scalp than in normal scalp, particularly in alopecia totalis/universalis, a finding suggestive of antigenic drive. Many expanded lesional clones were found to persist in scalp and blood during tofacitinib treatment, and relapse after treatment cessation may be partly explained by this persistence. Shared TCR sequences between patients were less evident than in mice, which may be partly attributable to HLA diversity in the patient population. Because the treated cohort was small and included a single nonresponder, larger studies are needed to assess links between baseline CD8+ expansion and response.

Rearrangement joined TRBV29-1 to TRBJ1-1, and 7 junction bases match TRBD1. This clonotype was obtained from a human donor with alopecia areata. Sequenced material: CD8+ T cells sorted from blood, taken at week 4, from a patient treated with tofacitinib. The DNA reads TGCAGCGTTCCCAGGGGGACTGAAGCTTTCTTT. It codes for CSVPRGTEAFF.